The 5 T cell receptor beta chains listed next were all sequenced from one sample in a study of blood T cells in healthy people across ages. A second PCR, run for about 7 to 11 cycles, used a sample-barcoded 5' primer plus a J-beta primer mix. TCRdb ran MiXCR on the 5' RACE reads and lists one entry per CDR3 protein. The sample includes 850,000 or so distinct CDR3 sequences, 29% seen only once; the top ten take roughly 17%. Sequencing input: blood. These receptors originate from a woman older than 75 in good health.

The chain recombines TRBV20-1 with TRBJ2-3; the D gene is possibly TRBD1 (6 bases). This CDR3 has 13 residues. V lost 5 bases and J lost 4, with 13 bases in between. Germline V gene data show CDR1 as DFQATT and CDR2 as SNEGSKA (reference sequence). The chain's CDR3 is CSALNPGADTQYF. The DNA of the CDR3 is TGCAGTGCTCTGAACCCAGGGGCAGATACGCAGTATTTT.

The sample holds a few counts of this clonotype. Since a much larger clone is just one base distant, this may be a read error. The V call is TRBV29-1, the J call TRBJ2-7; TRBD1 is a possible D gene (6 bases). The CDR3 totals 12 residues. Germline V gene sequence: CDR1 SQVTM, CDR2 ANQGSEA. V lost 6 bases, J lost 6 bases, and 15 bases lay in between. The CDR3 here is CSVQVTGSEQYF. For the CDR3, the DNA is TGCAGCGTACAAGTGACAGGTTCCGAGCAGTACTTC.

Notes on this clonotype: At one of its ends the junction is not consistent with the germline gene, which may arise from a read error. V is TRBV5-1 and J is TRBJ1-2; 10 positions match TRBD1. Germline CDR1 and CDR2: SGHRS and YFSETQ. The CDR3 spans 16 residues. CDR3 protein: CASSPIGGTGDYDYTF. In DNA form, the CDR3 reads TGCGCCAGCAGCCCCATCGGGGGGACAGGGGACTATGACTACACCTTC.

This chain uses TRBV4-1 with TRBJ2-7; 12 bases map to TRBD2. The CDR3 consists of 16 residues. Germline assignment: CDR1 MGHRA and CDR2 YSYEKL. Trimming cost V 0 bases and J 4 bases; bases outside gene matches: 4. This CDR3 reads CASSQEGTSGFYEQYF. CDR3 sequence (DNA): TGCGCCAGCAGCCAAGAGGGGACTAGCGGGTTTTACGAGCAGTACTTC.

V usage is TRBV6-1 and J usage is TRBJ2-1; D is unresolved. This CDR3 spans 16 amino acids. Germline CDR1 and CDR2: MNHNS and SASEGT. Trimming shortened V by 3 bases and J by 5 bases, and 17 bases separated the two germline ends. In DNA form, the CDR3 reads TGTGCCAGCAGTGATGTCAAACCCCGAGCAGACAATGAGCAGTTCTTC. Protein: CASSDVKPRADNEQFF.